These T cell receptor beta chains were read from a single sample in a study of human versus mouse CDR3 diversity and MHC coevolution. Assay: immunoSEQ multiplex PCR; the TCRdb copy retains only in-frame clones and omits some. The sample contains about 83,000 clones, just under 95% of which appear only once. The source material was naive CD4+ T cells from blood. All receptors come from a person between 25 and 70 years old in good health. Both conserved end residues are part of each CDR3. Fields, in order: D gene, J gene, V gene, clone size, CDR3 DNA, CDR3 protein. The D gene is left open where the match is weak. Rows may omit the clone size; those that give it use once, few, many or a size class.

>TRBD1|TRBJ1-2|TRBV29-1|.
TGCAGCGCCCAGGGGGGCAGCGAGAACTATGGCTACACCTTC
CSAQGGSENYGYTF
>.|TRBJ1-5|TRBV2|.
TGTGCCAGCAGTGGCGGGACGGCTAGCAATCAGCCCCAGCATTTT
CASSGGTASNQPQHF
>.|TRBJ2-5|TRBV10-3|.
TGTGCCATCAGTGAGTCCAGGACCCAGTACTTC
CAISESRTQYF
>.|TRBJ1-2|TRBV5-1|.
TGCGCCAGCAGCCCGGAACCAGGCAGCCCTTATGGCTACACCTTC
CASSPEPGSPYGYTF
>TRBD1|TRBJ1-2|TRBV30|.
TGTGCCTGGAGCCCGAGTCGAATCCTGGGACAGGGGGCCCGAAACTATGGCTACACCTTC
CAWSPSRILGQGARNYGYTF
>TRBD1|TRBJ1-1|TRBV5-1|.
TGCGCCAGCAGCCCCCGGCCACATGGGACAGGGGCCACTACTACACGGGCTTTCTTT
CASSPRPHGTGATTTRAFF
>.|TRBJ1-5|TRBV2|once
TGTGCCAGCAGGAGTCAATCCCAGCCCCAGCATTTT
CASRSQSQPQHF
>.|TRBJ1-4|TRBV19|.
TGTGCCAGTAGTATAGGTGGAGCAACTAATGAAAAACTGTTTTTT
CASSIGGATNEKLFF
>.|TRBJ1-4|TRBV7-9|.
TGTGCCGGCAGCACGGGGGGGAACGAAAAACTGTTTTTT
CAGSTGGNEKLFF
>TRBD1|TRBJ1-2|TRBV5-1|.
TGCGCCAGCACCTCTTCGACAGGGACCTATGGCTACACCTTC
CASTSSTGTYGYTF
>TRBD2|TRBJ2-3|TRBV9|.
TGTGCCAGCAGCGCGCGGGACTACACAGATACGCAGTATTTT
CASSARDYTDTQYF
>TRBD2|TRBJ2-5|TRBV6-1|.
TGTGCCAGCGCTAGCGGGGGGGCCCGGGAGACCCAGTACTTC
CASASGGARETQYF
>TRBD1|TRBJ2-1|TRBV27|.
TGTGCCAGCAGCCTGCAAGGTAGGGGGCAAGGGAATGAGCAGTTCTTC
CASSLQGRGQGNEQFF
>TRBD2|TRBJ2-1|TRBV5-4|.
TGTGCCAGCAGCCCCGGAGCGGGGCCGTACAATGAGCAGTTCTTC
CASSPGAGPYNEQFF
>TRBD2|TRBJ2-1|TRBV6-5|.
TGTGCCAGCAGTTACCCCCTAGCGGGAGTGCATGAGCAGTTCTTC
CASSYPLAGVHEQFF
>TRBD1|TRBJ1-1|TRBV10-1|.
TGCGCCAGCAGTGAGGGGACAGTCGACACTGAAGCTTTCTTT
CASSEGTVDTEAFF
>.|TRBJ2-7|TRBV6-5|.
TGTGCCAGCAGACAAGGACAGTTTACCTACGAGCAGTACTTC
CASRQGQFTYEQYF
>.|TRBJ1-1|TRBV30|.
TGTGCCTGGAGCCGCGAGAGGGTTGAAGCTTTCTTT
CAWSRERVEAFF
>.|TRBJ2-1|TRBV5-4|.
TGTGCCAGCAGCTTAGGAGCGGGCGGATACAATGAGCAGTTCTTC
CASSLGAGGYNEQFF
>.|TRBJ1-6|TRBV18|once
TGTGCCAGCTCAGACCCGTTAGGAGATTATAATTCACCCCTCCACTTT
CASSDPLGDYNSPLHF
>.|TRBJ1-1|TRBV4-1|.
TGCGCCAGCAGCCAAGATTCGGGTGAAGCTTTCTTT
CASSQDSGEAFF
>.|TRBJ2-3|TRBV9|.
TGTGCCAGCAGCCCCCAAGGGGACTTGGGGTGGGCGGGGCCGCAGTATTTT
CASSPQGDLGWAGPQYF
>.|TRBJ2-5|TRBV19|.
TGTGCCAGTAGTTCGTTCCTCCAAACAGGGACCCAAGAGACCCAGTACTTC
CASSSFLQTGTQETQYF
>.|TRBJ2-3|TRBV2|once
TGTGCCAGCCGGAACAGGGTGAGCACAGATACGCAGTATTTT
CASRNRVSTDTQYF
>TRBD1|TRBJ2-6|TRBV19|few
TGTGCCAGTAGGGGACAGGGGGCTGGGGCCAACGTCCTGACTTTC
CASRGQGAGANVLTF
>.|TRBJ2-7|TRBV6-1|.
TGTGCCAGCAGTGAAAGGGTGGTGGGCCCGCGGGATGAGCAGTACTTC
CASSERVVGPRDEQYF
>TRBD1|TRBJ2-3|TRBV5-1|.
TGCGCCAGCAGCCGGGACAGGGGCGGTTCAGATACGCAGTATTTT
CASSRDRGGSDTQYF
>.|TRBJ2-2|TRBV6-5|.
TGTGCCAGCAGTAAATCTAGTATTCCCACCGGGGAGCTGTTTTTT
CASSKSSIPTGELFF
>.|TRBJ2-3|TRBV9|.
TGTGCCAGCAGCGCAGATCGCGGGGTGAGCACAGATACGCAGTATTTT
CASSADRGVSTDTQYF
>TRBD1|TRBJ2-7|TRBV4-2|.
TGTGCCAGCAGCCAAGAGTTGGACAGGGTCCACGAGCAGTACTTC
CASSQELDRVHEQYF
>.|TRBJ1-2|TRBV30|.
TGTGCCTGGAGTGTCATGGCGGTGAACTATGGCTACACCTTC
CAWSVMAVNYGYTF
>TRBD2|TRBJ2-7|TRBV5-1|.
TGCGCCAGCAGCTTGGAGGGACTAGCGGGAGGTACCTACGAGCAGTACTTC
CASSLEGLAGGTYEQYF
>TRBD1|TRBJ1-1|TRBV6-5|.
TGTGCCAGCACCCGAACAGGGGGGAGTGAAGCTTTCTTT
CASTRTGGSEAFF
>.|TRBJ1-4|TRBV4-1|few
TGCGCCAGCAGCCATATAGCGGGGGATGATGAAAAACTGTTTTTT
CASSHIAGDDEKLFF
>TRBD2|TRBJ2-7|TRBV14|.
TGTGCCAGCAGCCAAGATTTGGCTAGCGGACCCTACGAGCAGTACTTC
CASSQDLASGPYEQYF